Shown below are 29 T cell receptor beta chains from a single sample sequenced in a study of OX40 agonist ivuxolimab in advanced cancers. The data were produced by immunoSEQ multiplex PCR, yet TCRdb's version contains in-frame clones alone and is incomplete. The data show tens of thousands of clones, under 95% seen once. Specimen: CD4+ or CD8+ T cells sorted from blood, collected in a trial of the OX40 agonist ivuxolimab. The receptors here all came from an adult with an advanced solid tumor such as melanoma, head and neck, liver or kidney cancer.

The rearrangement joins TRBV4-1 to TRBJ2-7; D gene uncertain. The CDR3 runs 16 residues. CDR1 MGHRA and CDR2 YSYEKL come from the germline V gene. Trimming removed 0 bases from V and 2 bases from J, with 14 bases in between. The CDR3 loop is CASSQDLDLVPYEQYF. CDR3 coding DNA: TGCGCCAGCAGCCAAGATCTGGATCTAGTTCCCTACGAGCAGTACTTC.

The chain couples TRBV6-5 to TRBJ2-3, with 12 bases that match TRBD2. Germline CDR1 reads MNHEY; CDR2 reads SVGAGI. This CDR3 has 16 amino acids. Germline trimming cut 4 bases from V and 3 bases from J; bases unmatched to any gene: 5. The CDR3 nucleotides read TGTGCCAGCAGTTTGGTAACTAGCGGGGGGACAGATACGCAGTATTTT. It codes for CASSLVTSGGTDTQYF.

The rearrangement uses TRBV5-6 and TRBJ2-5; D is perhaps TRBD2 (5 bases). The length of the CDR3 is 14 residues. V gave up 0 bases and J gave up 4 bases, with 10 bases separating them. Per the germline V gene, CDR1 is SGHDT and CDR2 is YYEEEE. DNA of the CDR3: TGTGCCAGCAGCTTGGACCGGAGGCGAGAGACCCAGTACTTC. Encoded protein: CASSLDRRRETQYF.

The table lists this clone with a few counts. The V call is TRBV10-3, the J call TRBJ1-5; possibly TRBD1 for D (5 bases). The germline V gene encodes CDR1 ENHRY and CDR2 SYGVKD. Deletions cut 7 bases from V and 1 base from J, with 8 bases between. This CDR3 has 13 residues. CDR3 sequence (DNA): TGTGCCATCACCTGGGACAGCAATCAGCCCCAGCATTTT. This translates into CAITWDSNQPQHF.

This sequence joins TRBV2 and TRBJ2-1; possible D gene TRBD2, 6 bases. Trimming took 1 base from V and 10 from J, leaving 11 bases between them. The CDR3 is 13 residues long. The germline gives CDR1 SNHLY, CDR2 FYNNEI. The CDR3 reads CASSEEGRGEQFF. Written as DNA, the CDR3 is TGTGCCAGCAGTGAAGAGGGTCGGGGGGAGCAGTTCTTC.

The chain has TRBV29-1 and TRBJ2-1, with D perhaps matching TRBD1 (6 bases). Germline assignment: CDR1 SQVTM and CDR2 ANQGSEA. CDR3 length: 13 amino acids. Trimming shortened V by 7 bases and J by 2 bases, and 12 bases separated the two germline ends. For the CDR3, the DNA is TGCAGCGCAGAGGGACAAACCTACAATGAGCAGTTCTTC. It specifies CSAEGQTYNEQFF.

The chain recombines TRBV4-1 with TRBJ2-7; the match to TRBD1 covers 8 bases. Germline trimming cut 1 base from V and 7 bases from J; bases unmatched to any gene: 6. The length of the CDR3 is 14 residues. Germline V gene data show CDR1 as MGHRA and CDR2 as YSYEKL. The DNA for the CDR3 is TGCGCCAGCAGCCAAGGGACAGGGTTGGGGGAGCAGTACTTC. The encoded protein is CASSQGTGLGEQYF.

The genes are TRBV4-1 and TRBJ2-1, with D possibly being TRBD2 (5 bases). Germline V gene lookup returns CDR1 MGHRA and CDR2 YSYEKL. Trimming removed 3 bases at V and 0 bases at J, with 9 bases between. The CDR3 has 15 amino acids. The chain's CDR3 is CASSQNSDSYNEQFF. In DNA, the CDR3 is TGCGCCAGCAGCCAGAATAGCGACTCCTACAATGAGCAGTTCTTC.

The chain employs TRBV6-6 and TRBJ1-1; D not resolved. This CDR3 spans 13 amino acids. V lost 6 bases to trimming and J lost 0 bases, with 8 bases between them. The V gene's germline CDR1 is MNHNY and CDR2 SVGAGI (reference sequence). The CDR3 is CASSRQLNTEAFF. As DNA, the CDR3 is TGTGCCAGCAGCCGACAATTGAACACTGAAGCTTTCTTT.

The rearrangement links TRBV7-6 to TRBJ2-5; the D gene could be TRBD1 or TRBD2 (6 bases each). The CDR3 is 17 residues long. V gave up 0 bases and J gave up 3 bases, with 17 bases separating them. Germline V CDR1 and CDR2: SGHVS, FNYEAQ. DNA of the CDR3: TGTGCCAGCAGCTTAGCCCCGGGGGCAGGGGTCGAAGAGACCCAGTACTTC. This translates into CASSLAPGAGVEETQYF.

The chain recombines TRBV6-5 with TRBJ1-2; TRBD1 agrees at 7 bases. V lost 2 bases and J lost 1; bases outside the gene matches: 7. The germline V gene encodes CDR1 MNHEY and CDR2 SVGAGI. This CDR3 comprises 16 residues. The CDR3 sequence: CASSYLVAGGNYGYTF. The CDR3 bases are TGTGCCAGCAGTTACCTAGTGGCAGGGGGTAACTATGGCTACACCTTC.

The chain joins TRBV10-1 to TRBJ2-3; D is undetermined. The V and J ends lost 0 bases and 2 bases respectively, with 12 bases between them. The CDR3 length is 16 residues. Germline V gene sequence: CDR1 WNHNN, CDR2 SYGVQD (reference sequence). CDR3 residues: CASSESRNKATDTQYF. The CDR3 nucleotides read TGCGCCAGCAGTGAGTCCCGGAACAAAGCCACAGATACGCAGTATTTT.

This chain joins TRBV7-6 and TRBJ2-3; the D is unclear. Germline V CDR1 and CDR2: SGHVS, FNYEAQ. V was cut by 4 bases and J by 3 bases, with 11 bases left in between. The CDR3 contains 14 residues. In DNA form, the CDR3 reads TGTGCCAGCAGCTCCCACTGGATAACAGATACGCAGTATTTT. Translation: CASSSHWITDTQYF.

The rearrangement joins TRBV27 to TRBJ1-6, with D possibly being TRBD1 (6 bases). CDR3 size: 12 residues. Trimming cost V 8 bases and J 9 bases, with 11 bases left between them. Germline V gives CDR1 MNHEY, CDR2 SMNVEV (reference sequence). CDR3 in amino acids: CASSAGASPLHF. In nucleotides, the CDR3 is TGTGCCAGCTCCGCGGGGGCTTCACCCCTCCACTTT.

This clone was picked up one time. The chain couples TRBV30 to TRBJ2-2, with D hard to call. V was pared by 2 bases and J by 0 bases, with 4 bases between. The CDR3 is 13 amino acids. Germline V CDR1 and CDR2: GTSNPN, SVGIG (reference sequence). CDR3: CAWSPTNTGELFF. CDR3 DNA: TGTGCCTGGAGTCCCACGAACACCGGGGAGCTGTTTTTT. The whole variable domain, remainder taken from reference TRBV30 and TRBJ2-2, is SQTIHQWPATLVQPVGSPLSLECTVEGTSNPNLYWYRQAAGRGLQLLFYSVGIGQISSEVPQNLSASRPQDRQFILSSKKLLLSDSGFYLCAWSPTNTGELFFGEGSRLTVL.

The genes are TRBV5-4 and TRBJ2-5, with TRBD2 as a possible D gene (6 bases). CDR1 and CDR2 from the germline V gene are SGHNT and YYREEE (reference sequence). CDR3 size: 18 residues. Trimming took 4 bases from V and 2 from J, leaving 24 bases between them. Here the CDR3 reads CASSVGGSRGSLQETQYF. The CDR3 DNA reads as TGTGCCAGCAGCGTAGGAGGGTCGAGAGGGAGCCTACAAGAGACCCAGTACTTC.

The chain carries TRBV4-2 and TRBJ2-1; TRBD2 matches at 10 bases. The CDR3 spans 16 residues. V lost 5 bases to trimming and J lost 0 bases; unmatched junction nucleotides: 4. Germline V gene sequence: CDR1 LGHNA, CDR2 YNFKEQ. Here the CDR3 reads CASSFASGSSYNEQFF. The CDR3 nucleotides read TGTGCCAGCAGCTTCGCTAGCGGGAGCTCCTACAATGAGCAGTTCTTC.

CDR3 DNA: TGCGCCAGCAGCTTGGCGAAGGGGCGCGGGGAGACCCAGTACTTC. This encodes CASSLAKGRGETQYF. This rearrangement joins TRBV5-1 to TRBJ2-5; the D call may be TRBD1 or TRBD2 (5 bases each). Trimming stripped 0 bases from V and 5 bases from J, with 14 bases between. The CDR3 contains 15 residues. CDR1 and CDR2 (germline): SGHRS, YFSETQ.

V and J are TRBV18 and TRBJ1-3; D uncertain. CDR3 length equals 15 residues. Germline values: CDR1 KGHSH, CDR2 LQKENI. Trimming cost V 3 bases and J 0 bases, with 9 bases left between them. The CDR3 protein is CASSPARDSGNTIYF. The CDR3 DNA reads as TGTGCCAGCTCACCGGCCAGAGACTCTGGAAACACCATATATTTT.

The chain's CDR3 is CASRGTTSAPLHF. CDR3 nucleotides: TGTGCCAGCAGGGGGACTACCTCCGCACCCCTCCACTTT. The V call is TRBV5-8, the J call TRBJ1-6, with D perhaps matching TRBD1 (5 bases). Germline CDR1 and CDR2: SGHTS and YDEGEE. The CDR3 contains 13 residues. V was cut by 5 bases and J by 11 bases, with 14 bases left in between.

The chain carries TRBV5-1 and TRBJ2-7; TRBD1 matches at 9 bases. CDR3 length equals 14 residues. Trimming removed 2 bases from V and 1 base from J; junction bases left unmatched: 1. Germline loops: CDR1 SGHRS, CDR2 YFSETQ. The CDR3 spells CASSFGTGSYEQYF. The CDR3 bases are TGCGCCAGCAGCTTCGGGACAGGGTCCTACGAGCAGTACTTC.

V usage is TRBV18 and J usage is TRBJ2-3, with TRBD1 matching over 7 bases. In germline, CDR1 is KGHSH, CDR2 LQKENI. With V trimmed by 7 bases and J by 4 bases, 5 bases remained unmatched. The CDR3 totals 13 residues. The chain's CDR3 is CASLRGGSDTQYF. CDR3 nucleotide sequence: TGTGCCAGCTTAAGAGGGGGCTCAGATACGCAGTATTTT.

As DNA, the CDR3 is TGCGCCAGCAGCTTGGCCTTCCGGGACCGGTTGAACACTGAAGCTTTCTTT. It encodes CASSLAFRDRLNTEAFF. The chain recombines TRBV5-1 with TRBJ1-1; tentatively, D is TRBD1 (5 bases). This CDR3 contains 17 residues. Germline V gene data show CDR1 as SGHRS and CDR2 as YFSETQ. V lost 0 bases to trimming and J lost 0 bases, with 15 bases between them.

V gene TRBV5-4 combines with J gene TRBJ1-4, with D unclear. CDR3 length equals 12 residues. CDR1 and CDR2 from the germline V gene are SGHNT and YYREEE (reference sequence). V gave up 4 bases and J gave up 5 bases, with 6 bases separating them. As DNA, the CDR3 is TGTGCCAGCAGCCCGGGCAATGAAAAACTGTTTTTT. Translated: CASSPGNEKLFF.

The chain employs TRBV7-3 and TRBJ2-5; 11 bases are a match to TRBD2. The germline V gene has CDR1 SGHTA and CDR2 FQGTGA. CDR3 size: 15 residues. J lost 2 bases, V lost 6 bases, and 5 bases had no gene match. CDR3 coding DNA: TGTGCCAGCAGTTCGGGACTAGCGGTACAAGAGACCCAGTACTTC. Protein product: CASSSGLAVQETQYF.

The J gene is TRBJ2-7, the V gene TRBV5-4; a weak D match, TRBD2 (5 bases). Germline values: CDR1 SGHNT, CDR2 YYREEE (reference sequence). The V end lost 1 base, the J end lost 1 base, and 12 bases lay between the germline ends. The CDR3 runs to 15 residues. The CDR3 sequence is CASSLLATGSYEQYF. For the CDR3, the DNA is TGTGCCAGCAGCTTGCTCGCGACGGGGTCCTACGAGCAGTACTTC.

The chain combines TRBV13 with TRBJ1-3; the D gene is possibly TRBD1 (6 bases). CDR1 PRHDT and CDR2 FYEKMQ come from the germline V gene (reference sequence). The CDR3 loop spans 14 amino acids. The V gene lost 2 bases and the J gene lost 1 base, with 6 bases spanning the gap. CDR3: CASSLTGSGNTIYF. The CDR3 nucleotides are TGTGCCAGCAGCTTAACAGGGTCTGGAAACACCATATATTTT.

The rearrangement joins TRBV5-1 to TRBJ1-6, with TRBD1 as a possible D gene (6 bases). The CDR3 extends over 15 amino acids. The V gene's germline CDR1 is SGHRS and CDR2 YFSETQ. V was clipped by 0 bases and J by 10 bases, with 14 bases between them. The CDR3 sequence is CASSLAAAGESPLHF. The CDR3 DNA reads as TGCGCCAGCAGCTTGGCCGCGGCAGGGGAATCACCCCTCCACTTT.

V usage is TRBV6-1 and J usage is TRBJ2-1, with 9 bases that match TRBD2. This CDR3 is 15 amino acids long. CDR1 is MNHNS and CDR2 is SASEGT in the germline V gene. With 6 bases clipped from V and 8 bases from J, the junction kept 11 bases outside the gene matches. The CDR3 coding sequence is TGTGCCAGCAGAACCGGGACTAGCTCGAGCGATGAGCAGTTCTTC. Encoded protein: CASRTGTSSSDEQFF.